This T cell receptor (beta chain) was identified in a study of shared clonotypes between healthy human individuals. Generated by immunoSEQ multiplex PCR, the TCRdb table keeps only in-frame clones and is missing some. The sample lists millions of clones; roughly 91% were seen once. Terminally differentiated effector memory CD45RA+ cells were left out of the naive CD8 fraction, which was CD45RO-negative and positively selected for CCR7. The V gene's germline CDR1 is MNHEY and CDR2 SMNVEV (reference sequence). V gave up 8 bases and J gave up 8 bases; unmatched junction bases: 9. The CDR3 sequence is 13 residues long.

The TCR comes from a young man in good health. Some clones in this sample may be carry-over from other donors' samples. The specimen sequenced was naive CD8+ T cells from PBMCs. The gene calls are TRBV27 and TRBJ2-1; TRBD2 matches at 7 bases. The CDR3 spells CASRPLGGDEQFF. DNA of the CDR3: TGTGCCAGCCGTCCCCTGGGAGGGGATGAGCAGTTCTTC.